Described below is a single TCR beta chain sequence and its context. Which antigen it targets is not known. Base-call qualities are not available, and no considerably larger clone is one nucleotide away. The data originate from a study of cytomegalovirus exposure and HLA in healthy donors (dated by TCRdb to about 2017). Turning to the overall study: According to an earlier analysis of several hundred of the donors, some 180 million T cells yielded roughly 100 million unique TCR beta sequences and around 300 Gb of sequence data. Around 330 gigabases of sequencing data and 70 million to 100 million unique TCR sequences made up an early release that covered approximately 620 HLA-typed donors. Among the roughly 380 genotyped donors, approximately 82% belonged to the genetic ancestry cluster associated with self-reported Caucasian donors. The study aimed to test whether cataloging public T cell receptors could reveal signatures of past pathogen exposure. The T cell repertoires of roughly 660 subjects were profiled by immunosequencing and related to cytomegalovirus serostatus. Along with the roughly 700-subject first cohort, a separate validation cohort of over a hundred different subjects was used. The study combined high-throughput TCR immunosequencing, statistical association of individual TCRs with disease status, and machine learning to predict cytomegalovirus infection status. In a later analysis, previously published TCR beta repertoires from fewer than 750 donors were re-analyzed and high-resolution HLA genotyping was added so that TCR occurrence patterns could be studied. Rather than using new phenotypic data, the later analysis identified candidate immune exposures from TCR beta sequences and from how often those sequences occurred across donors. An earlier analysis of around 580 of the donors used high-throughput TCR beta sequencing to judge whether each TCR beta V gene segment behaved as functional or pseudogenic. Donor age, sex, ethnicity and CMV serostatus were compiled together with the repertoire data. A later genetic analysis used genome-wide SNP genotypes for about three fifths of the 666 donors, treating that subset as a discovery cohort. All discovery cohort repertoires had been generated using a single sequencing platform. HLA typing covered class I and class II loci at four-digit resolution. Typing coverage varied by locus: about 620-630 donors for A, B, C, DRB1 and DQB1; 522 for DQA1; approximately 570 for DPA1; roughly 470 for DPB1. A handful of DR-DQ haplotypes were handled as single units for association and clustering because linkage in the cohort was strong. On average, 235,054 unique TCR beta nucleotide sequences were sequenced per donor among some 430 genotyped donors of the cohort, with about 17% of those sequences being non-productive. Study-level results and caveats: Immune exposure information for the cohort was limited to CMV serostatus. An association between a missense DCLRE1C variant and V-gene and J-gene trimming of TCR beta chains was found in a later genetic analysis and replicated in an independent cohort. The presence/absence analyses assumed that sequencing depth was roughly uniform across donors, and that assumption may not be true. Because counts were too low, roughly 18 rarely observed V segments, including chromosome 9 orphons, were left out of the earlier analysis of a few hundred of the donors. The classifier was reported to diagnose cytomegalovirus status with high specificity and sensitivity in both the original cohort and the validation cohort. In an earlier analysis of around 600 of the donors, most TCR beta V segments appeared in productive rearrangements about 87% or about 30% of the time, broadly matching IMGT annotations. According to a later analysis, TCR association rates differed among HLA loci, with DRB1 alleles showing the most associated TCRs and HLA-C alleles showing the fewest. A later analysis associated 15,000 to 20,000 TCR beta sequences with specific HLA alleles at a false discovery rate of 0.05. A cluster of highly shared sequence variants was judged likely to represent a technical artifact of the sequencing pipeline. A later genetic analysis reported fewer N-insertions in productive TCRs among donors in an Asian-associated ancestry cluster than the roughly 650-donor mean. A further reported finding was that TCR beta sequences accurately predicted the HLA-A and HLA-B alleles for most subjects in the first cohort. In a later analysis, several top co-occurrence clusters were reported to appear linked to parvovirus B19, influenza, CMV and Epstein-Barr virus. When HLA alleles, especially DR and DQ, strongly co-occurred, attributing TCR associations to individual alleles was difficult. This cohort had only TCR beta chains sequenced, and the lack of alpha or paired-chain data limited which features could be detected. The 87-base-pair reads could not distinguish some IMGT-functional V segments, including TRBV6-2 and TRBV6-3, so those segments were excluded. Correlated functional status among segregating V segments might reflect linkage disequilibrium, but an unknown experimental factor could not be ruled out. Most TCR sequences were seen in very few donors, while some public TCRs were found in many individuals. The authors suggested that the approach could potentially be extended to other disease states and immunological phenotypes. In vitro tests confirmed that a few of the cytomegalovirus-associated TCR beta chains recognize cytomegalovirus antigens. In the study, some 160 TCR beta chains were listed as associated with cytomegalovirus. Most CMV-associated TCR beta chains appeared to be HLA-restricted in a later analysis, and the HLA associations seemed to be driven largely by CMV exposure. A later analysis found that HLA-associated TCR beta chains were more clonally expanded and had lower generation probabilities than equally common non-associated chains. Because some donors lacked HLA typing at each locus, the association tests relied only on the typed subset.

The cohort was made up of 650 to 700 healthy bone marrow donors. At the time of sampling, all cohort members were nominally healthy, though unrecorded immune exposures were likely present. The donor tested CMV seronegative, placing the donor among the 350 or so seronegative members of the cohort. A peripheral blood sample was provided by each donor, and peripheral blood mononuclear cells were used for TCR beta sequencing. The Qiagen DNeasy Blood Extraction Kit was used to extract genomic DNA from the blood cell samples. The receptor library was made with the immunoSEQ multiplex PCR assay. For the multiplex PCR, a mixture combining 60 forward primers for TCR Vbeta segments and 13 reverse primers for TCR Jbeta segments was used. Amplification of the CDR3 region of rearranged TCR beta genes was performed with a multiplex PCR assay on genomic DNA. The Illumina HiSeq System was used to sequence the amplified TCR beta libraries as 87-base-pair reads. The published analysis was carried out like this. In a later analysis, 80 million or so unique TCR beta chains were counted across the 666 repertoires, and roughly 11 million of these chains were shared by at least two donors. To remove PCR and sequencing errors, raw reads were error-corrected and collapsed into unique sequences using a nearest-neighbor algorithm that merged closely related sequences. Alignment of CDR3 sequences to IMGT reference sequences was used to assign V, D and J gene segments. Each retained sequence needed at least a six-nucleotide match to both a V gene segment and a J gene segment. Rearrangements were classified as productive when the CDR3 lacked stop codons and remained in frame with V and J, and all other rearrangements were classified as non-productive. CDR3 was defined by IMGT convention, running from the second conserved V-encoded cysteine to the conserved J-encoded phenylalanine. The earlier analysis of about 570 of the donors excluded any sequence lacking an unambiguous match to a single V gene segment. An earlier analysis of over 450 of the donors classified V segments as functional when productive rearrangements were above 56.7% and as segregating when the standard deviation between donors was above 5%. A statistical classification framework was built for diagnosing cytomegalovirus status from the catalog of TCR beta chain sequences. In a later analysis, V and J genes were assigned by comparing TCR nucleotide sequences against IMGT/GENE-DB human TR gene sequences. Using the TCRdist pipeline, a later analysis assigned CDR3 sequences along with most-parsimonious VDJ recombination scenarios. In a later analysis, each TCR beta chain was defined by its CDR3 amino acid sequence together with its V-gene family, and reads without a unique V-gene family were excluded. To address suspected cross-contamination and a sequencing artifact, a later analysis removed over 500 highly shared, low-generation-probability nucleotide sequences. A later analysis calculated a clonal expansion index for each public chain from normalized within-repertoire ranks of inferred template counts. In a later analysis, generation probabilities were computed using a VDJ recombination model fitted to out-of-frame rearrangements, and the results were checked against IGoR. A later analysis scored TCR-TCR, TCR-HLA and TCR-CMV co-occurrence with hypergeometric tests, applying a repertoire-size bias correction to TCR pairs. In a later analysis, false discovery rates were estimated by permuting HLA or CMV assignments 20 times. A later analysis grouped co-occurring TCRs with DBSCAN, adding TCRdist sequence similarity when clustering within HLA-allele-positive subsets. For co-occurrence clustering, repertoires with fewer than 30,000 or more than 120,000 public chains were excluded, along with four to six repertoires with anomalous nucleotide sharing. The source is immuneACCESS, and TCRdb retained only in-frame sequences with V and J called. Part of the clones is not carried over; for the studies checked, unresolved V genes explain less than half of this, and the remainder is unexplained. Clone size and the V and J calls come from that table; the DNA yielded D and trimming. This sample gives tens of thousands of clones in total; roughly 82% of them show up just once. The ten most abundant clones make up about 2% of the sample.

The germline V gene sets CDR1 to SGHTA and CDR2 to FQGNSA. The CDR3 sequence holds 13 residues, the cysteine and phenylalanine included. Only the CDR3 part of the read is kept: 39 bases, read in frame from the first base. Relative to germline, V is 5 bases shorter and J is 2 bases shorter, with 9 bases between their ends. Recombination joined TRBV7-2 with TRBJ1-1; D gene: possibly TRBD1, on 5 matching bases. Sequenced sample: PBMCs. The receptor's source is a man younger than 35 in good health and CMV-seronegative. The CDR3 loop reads CASSRTPNTEAFF. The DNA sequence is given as TGTGCCAGCAGCAGGACACCCAACACTGAAGCTTTCTTT.